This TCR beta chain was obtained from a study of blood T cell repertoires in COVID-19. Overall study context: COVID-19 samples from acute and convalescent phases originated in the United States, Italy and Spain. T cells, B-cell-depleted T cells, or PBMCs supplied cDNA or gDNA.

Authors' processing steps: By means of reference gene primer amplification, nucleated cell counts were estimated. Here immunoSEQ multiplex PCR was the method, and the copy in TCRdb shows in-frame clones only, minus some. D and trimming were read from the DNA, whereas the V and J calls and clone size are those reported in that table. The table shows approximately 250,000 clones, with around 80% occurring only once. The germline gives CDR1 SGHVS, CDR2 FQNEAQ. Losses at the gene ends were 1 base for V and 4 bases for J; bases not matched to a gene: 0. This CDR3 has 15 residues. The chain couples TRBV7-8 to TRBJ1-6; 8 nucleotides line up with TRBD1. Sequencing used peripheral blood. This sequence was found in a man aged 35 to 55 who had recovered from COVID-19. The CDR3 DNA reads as TGTGCCAGCAGCTTAGACAGGGGGTATAATTCACCCCTCCACTTT. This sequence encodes CASSLDRGYNSPLHF.